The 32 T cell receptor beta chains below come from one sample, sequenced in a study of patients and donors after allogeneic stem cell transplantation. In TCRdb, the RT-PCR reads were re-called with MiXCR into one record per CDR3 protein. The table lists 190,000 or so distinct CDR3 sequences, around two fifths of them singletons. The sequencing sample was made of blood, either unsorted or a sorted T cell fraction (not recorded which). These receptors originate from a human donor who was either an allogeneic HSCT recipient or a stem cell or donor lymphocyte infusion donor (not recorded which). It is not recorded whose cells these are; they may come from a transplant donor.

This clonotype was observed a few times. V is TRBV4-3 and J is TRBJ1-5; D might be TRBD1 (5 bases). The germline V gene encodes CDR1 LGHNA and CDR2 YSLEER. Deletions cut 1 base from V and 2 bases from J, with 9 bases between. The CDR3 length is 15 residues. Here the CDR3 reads CASSQVRVGNQPQHF. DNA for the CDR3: TGCGCCAGCAGCCAAGTCAGGGTAGGCAATCAGCCCCAGCATTTT.

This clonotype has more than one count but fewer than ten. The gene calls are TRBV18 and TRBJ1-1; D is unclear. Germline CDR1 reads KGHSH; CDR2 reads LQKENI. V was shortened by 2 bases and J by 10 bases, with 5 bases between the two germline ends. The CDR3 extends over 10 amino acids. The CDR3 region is CASSPGPAFF. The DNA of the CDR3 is TGTGCCAGCTCACCAGGTCCAGCTTTCTTT.

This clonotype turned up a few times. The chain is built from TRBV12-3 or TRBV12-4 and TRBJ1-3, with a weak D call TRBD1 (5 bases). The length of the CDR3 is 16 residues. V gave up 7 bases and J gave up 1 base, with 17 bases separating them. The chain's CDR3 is CASTPEGQLSGNTIYF. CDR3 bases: TGTGCCAGCACCCCGGAGGGGCAACTATCTGGAAACACCATATATTTT.

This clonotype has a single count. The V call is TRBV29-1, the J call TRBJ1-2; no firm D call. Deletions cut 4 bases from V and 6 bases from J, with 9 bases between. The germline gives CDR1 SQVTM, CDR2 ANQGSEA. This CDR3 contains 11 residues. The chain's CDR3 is CSVGLGNGYTF. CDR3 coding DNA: TGCAGCGTTGGTCTGGGGAATGGCTACACCTTC. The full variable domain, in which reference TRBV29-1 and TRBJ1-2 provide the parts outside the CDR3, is SAVISQKPSRDICQRGTSLTIQCQVDSQVTMMFWYRQQPGQSLTLIATANQGSEATYESGFVIDKFPISRPNLTFSTLTVSNMSPEDSSIYLCSVGLGNGYTFGSGTRLTVV.

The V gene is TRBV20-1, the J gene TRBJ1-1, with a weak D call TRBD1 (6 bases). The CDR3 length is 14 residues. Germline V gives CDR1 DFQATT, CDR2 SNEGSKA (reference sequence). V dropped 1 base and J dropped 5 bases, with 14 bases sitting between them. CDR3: CSARVGGLGTEAFF. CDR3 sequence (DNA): TGCAGTGCTAGAGTCGGGGGGCTGGGGACTGAAGCTTTCTTT.

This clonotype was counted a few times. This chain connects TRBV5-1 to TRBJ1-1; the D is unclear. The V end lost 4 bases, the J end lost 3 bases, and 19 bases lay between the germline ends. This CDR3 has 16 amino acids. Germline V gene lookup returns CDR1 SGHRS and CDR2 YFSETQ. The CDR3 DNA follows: TGCGCCAGCAGCGCTGACACTTATGGCGGGGACACTGAAGCTTTCTTT. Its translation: CASSADTYGGDTEAFF.

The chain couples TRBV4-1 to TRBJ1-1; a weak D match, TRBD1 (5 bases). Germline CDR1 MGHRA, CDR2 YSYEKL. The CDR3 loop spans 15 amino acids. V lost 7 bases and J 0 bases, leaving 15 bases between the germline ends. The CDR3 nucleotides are TGCGCCAGCAATGAGGGGCGAGGAGTGAACACTGAAGCTTTCTTT. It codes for CASNEGRGVNTEAFF.

This chain's CDR3 is CASNRGNTEAFF. Written as DNA, the CDR3 is TGTGCCTCCAATAGGGGGAACACTGAAGCTTTCTTT. V is TRBV6-2 or TRBV6-3 and J is TRBJ1-1; D is possibly TRBD1 (5 bases). The CDR3 sequence is 12 residues long. Trimming removed 11 bases at V and 1 base at J, with 11 bases between. Germline CDR1 reads MNHEY; CDR2 reads SVGEGT.

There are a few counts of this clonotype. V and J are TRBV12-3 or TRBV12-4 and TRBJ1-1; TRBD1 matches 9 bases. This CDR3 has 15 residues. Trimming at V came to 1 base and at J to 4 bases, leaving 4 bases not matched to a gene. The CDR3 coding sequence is TGTGCCAGCAGTTTAGTTTCGGACAGGGGCACTGAAGCTTTCTTT. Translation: CASSLVSDRGTEAFF.

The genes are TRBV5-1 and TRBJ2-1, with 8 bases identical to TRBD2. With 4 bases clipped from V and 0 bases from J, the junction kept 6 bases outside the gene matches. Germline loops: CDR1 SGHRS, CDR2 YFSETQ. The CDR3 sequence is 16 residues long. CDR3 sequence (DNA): TGCGCCAGCAGCCCATCGGGGACTAGCTCCTACAATGAGCAGTTCTTC. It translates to CASSPSGTSSYNEQFF.

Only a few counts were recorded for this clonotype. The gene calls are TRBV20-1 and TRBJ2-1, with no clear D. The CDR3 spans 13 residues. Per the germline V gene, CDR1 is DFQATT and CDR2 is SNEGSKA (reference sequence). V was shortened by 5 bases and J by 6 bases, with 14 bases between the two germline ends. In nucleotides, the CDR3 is TGCAGTGCTCCCTTTTGGTTCCTCAATGAGCAGTTCTTC. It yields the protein CSAPFWFLNEQFF.

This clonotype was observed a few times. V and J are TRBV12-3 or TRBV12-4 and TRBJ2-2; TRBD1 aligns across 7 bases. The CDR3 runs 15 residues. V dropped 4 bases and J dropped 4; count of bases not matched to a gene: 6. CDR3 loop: CASSSNRGSTGELFF. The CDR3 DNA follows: TGTGCCAGCAGTTCAAACAGGGGCTCCACCGGGGAGCTGTTTTTT.

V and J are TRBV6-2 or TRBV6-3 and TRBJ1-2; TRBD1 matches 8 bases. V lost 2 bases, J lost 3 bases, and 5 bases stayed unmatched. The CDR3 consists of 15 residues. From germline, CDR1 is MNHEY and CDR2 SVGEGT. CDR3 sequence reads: CASSYRQGAYYGYTF. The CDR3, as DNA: TGTGCCAGCAGTTACCGGCAGGGGGCGTACTATGGCTACACCTTC.

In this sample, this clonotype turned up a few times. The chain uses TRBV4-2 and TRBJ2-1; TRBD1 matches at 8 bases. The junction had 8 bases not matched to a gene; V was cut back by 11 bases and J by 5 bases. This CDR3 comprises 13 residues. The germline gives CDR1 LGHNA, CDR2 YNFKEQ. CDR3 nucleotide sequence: TGTGCCGTGGGGGTGACAGGGGACAATGAGCAGTTCTTC. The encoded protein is CAVGVTGDNEQFF.

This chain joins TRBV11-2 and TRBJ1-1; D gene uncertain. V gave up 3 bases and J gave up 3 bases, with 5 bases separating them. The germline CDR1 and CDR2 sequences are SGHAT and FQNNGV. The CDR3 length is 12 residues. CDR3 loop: CASSFMDTEAFF. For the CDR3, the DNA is TGTGCCAGCAGCTTCATGGACACTGAAGCTTTCTTT.

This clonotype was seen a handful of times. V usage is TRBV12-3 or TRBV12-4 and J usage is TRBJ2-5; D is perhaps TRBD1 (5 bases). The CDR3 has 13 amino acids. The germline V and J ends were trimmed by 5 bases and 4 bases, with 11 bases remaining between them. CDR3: CASSVRAGETQYF. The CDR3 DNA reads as TGTGCCAGCAGTGTCAGGGCAGGAGAGACCCAGTACTTC.

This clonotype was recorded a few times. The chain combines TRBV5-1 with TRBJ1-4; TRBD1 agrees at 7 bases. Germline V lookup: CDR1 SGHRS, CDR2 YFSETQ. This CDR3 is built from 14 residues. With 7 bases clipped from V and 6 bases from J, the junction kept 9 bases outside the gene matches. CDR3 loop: CASRGTGTDEKLFF. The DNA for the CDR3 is TGCGCCAGCCGGGGAACCGGGACAGATGAAAAACTGTTTTTT. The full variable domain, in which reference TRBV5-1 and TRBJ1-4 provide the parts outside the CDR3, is KAGVTQTPRYLIKTRGQQVTLSCSPISGHRSVSWYQQTPGQGLQFLFEYFSETQRNKGNFPGRFSGRQFSNSRSEMNVSTLELGDSALYLCASRGTGTDEKLFFGSGTQLSVL.

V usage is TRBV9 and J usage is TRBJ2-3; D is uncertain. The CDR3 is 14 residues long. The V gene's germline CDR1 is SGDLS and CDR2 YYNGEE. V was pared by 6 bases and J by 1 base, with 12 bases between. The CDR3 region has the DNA TGTGCCAGCACCCCGGCTGGACGCACAGATACGCAGTATTTT. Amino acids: CASTPAGRTDTQYF.

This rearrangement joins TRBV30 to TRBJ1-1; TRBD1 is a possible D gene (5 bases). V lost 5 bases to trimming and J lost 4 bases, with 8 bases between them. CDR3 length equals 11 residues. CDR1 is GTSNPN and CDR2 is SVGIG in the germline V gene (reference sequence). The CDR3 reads CAWGGVTEAFF. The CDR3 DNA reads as TGTGCCTGGGGGGGTGTCACTGAAGCTTTCTTT. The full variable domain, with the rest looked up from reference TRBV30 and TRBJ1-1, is SQTIHQWPATLVQPVGSPLSLECTVEGTSNPNLYWYRQAAGRGLQLLFYSVGIGQISSEVPQNLSASRPQDRQFILSSKKLLLSDSGFYLCAWGGVTEAFFGQGTRLTVV.

CDR3 sequence reads: CATSPLRGAIQYF. The CDR3 nucleotides read TGTGCCACCAGCCCCCTTCGAGGGGCGATTCAGTACTTC. V usage is TRBV15 and J usage is TRBJ2-4; possibly TRBD1 or TRBD2 for D (5 bases each). The germline V gene encodes CDR1 LNHNV and CDR2 YYDKDF (reference sequence). CDR3 length: 13 residues. Trimming removed 5 bases from V and 10 bases from J, with 15 bases in between.

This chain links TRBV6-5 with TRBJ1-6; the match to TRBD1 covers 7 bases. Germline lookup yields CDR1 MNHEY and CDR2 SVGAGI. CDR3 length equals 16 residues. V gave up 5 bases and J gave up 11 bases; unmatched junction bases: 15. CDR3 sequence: CASSLNGDSQGAPLHF. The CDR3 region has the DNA TGTGCCAGCAGTCTAAACGGGGACAGCCAAGGGGCACCCCTCCACTTT.

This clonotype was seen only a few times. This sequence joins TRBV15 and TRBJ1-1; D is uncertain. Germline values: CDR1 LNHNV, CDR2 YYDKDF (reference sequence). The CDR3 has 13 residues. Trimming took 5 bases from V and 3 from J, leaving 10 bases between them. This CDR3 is CATSRREDTEAFF. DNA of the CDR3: TGTGCCACCAGCCGCCGAGAGGACACTGAAGCTTTCTTT.

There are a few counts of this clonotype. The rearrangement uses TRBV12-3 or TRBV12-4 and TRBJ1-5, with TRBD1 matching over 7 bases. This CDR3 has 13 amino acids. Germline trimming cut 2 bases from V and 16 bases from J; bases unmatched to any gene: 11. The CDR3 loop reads CASSLSLGGAKHF. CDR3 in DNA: TGTGCCAGCAGTTTAAGTCTAGGGGGCGCGAAACATTTT.

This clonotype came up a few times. This chain's CDR3 is CASSYVRSYNEQFF. The CDR3 DNA sequence: TGCGCCAGCAGCTATGTTCGCTCCTACAATGAGCAGTTCTTC. V gene TRBV4-3 combines with J gene TRBJ2-1, with unresolved D. This CDR3 contains 14 residues. V gave up 5 bases and J gave up 0 bases, with 8 bases separating them. Per the germline V gene, CDR1 is LGHNA and CDR2 is YSLEER.

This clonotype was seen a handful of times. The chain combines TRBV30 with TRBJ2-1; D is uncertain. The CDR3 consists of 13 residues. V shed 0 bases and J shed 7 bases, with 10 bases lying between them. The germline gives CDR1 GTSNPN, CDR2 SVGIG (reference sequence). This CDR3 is CAWSVPIGNEQFF. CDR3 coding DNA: TGTGCCTGGAGTGTACCGATAGGAAATGAGCAGTTCTTC.

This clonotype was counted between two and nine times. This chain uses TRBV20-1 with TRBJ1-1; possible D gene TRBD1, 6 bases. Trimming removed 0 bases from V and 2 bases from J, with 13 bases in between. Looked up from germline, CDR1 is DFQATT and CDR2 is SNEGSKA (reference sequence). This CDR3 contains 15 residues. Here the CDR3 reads CSARDLTGANTEAFF. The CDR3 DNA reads TGCAGTGCTAGAGATCTGACGGGGGCCAACACTGAAGCTTTCTTT.

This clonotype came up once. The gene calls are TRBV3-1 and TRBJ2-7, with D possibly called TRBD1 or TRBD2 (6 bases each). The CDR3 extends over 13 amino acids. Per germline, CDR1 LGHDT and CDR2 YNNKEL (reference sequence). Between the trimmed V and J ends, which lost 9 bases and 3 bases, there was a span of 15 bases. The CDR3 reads CASGGTIGYEQYF. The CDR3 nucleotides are TGTGCCAGTGGAGGGACAATCGGCTACGAGCAGTACTTC.

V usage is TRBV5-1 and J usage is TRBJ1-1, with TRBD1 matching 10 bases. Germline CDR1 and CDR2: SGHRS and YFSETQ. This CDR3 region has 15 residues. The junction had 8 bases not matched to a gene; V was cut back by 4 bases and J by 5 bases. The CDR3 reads CASSPRQGARTEAFF. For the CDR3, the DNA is TGCGCCAGCAGCCCGCGACAGGGGGCGCGGACTGAAGCTTTCTTT.

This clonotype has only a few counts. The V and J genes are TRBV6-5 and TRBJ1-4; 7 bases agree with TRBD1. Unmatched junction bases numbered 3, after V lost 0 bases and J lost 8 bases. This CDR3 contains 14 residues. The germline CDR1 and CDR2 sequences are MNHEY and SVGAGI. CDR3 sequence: CASSYSGGAEKLFF. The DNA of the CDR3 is TGTGCCAGCAGTTACTCAGGGGGCGCGGAAAAACTGTTTTTT.

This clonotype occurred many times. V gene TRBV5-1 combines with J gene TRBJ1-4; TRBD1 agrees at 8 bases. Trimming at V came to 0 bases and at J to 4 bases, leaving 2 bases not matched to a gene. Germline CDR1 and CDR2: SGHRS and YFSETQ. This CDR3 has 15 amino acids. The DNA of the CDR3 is TGCGCCAGCAGCTTGGCCAGGGGGCATAATGAAAAACTGTTTTTT. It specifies CASSLARGHNEKLFF.

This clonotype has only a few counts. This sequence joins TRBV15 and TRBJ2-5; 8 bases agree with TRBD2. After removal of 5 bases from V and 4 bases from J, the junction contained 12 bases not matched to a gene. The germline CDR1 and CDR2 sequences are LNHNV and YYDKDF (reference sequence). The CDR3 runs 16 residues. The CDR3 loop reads CATSRSRGSGAETQYF. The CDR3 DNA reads TGTGCCACCAGCCGAAGCCGGGGTAGCGGGGCAGAGACCCAGTACTTC.

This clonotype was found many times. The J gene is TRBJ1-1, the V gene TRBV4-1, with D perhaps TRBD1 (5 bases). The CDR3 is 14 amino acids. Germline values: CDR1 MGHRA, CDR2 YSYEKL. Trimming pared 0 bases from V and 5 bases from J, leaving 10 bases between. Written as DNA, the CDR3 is TGCGCCAGCAGCCAAGACGAGGGGAGGACTGAAGCTTTCTTT. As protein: CASSQDEGRTEAFF.